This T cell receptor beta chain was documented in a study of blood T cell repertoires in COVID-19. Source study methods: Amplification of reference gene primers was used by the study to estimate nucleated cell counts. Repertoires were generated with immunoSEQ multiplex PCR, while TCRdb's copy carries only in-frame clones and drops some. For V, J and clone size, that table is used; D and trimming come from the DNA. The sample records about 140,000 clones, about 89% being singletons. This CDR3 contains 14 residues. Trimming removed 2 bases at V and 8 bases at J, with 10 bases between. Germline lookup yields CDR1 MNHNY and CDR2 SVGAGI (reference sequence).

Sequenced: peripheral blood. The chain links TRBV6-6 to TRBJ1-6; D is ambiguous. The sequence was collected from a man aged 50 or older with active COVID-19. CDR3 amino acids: CASSYMELHSPLHF. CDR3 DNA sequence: TGTGCCAGCAGTTACATGGAGTTGCATTCACCCCTCCACTTT.